The present T cell receptor (beta chain) was sequenced within a study of post-analysis software for immune sequencing data. Study-level findings and limits: TRBV5-6, TRBV5-1 and TRBV20-1 belonged to a set of about 5 TRBV segments that were more frequent in patients than controls.

A word on this clonotype: As yet, its antigen is unknown.

With 11 bases clipped from V and 3 bases from J, the junction kept 8 bases outside the gene matches. The CDR3 is 13 amino acids. Germline-derived CDR1 and CDR2 are LNHDA and SQIVND (reference sequence). Unique molecular identifiers were carried by the TCR beta cDNA libraries. From the PCR reads, TCRdb called clonotypes with MiXCR, one entry per CDR3 protein. The data show hundreds of thousands of distinct CDR3 sequences, just over 35% seen once. The receptor was isolated from a girl aged 10 to 17 with multiple sclerosis. The chain couples TRBV19 to TRBJ1-1, with 8 bases matching TRBD1. The sample was blood. Here the CDR3 DNA reads TGTGCCGCCGGACAGGGTAGGGACACTGAAGCTTTCTTT. This codes for CAAGQGRDTEAFF.